This entry lists 2 T cell receptor beta chains sequenced from one sample in a study of PD-1 blockade in classical Hodgkin lymphoma. TCRdb's table, derived via immunoSEQ multiplex PCR, lists solely in-frame clones and lacks some. The sample shows some 93,000 clones, roughly 89% of them seen only once. All the patients suffered relapse after autologous stem cell transplantation, and brentuximab vedotin exposure differed. The sample here was peripheral blood mononuclear cells (PBMCs), taken before the second cycle of nivolumab. These receptors were obtained from a human donor with classical Hodgkin lymphoma.

This clone is deemed medium-sized (0.01 to 0.1%). This sample also contains other DNA sequences that code for the same CDR3. The genes are TRBV10-2 and TRBJ1-5; D gene ambiguous. CDR1 and CDR2 from the germline V gene are WSHSY and SAAADI. V was trimmed by 0 bases and J by 0 bases, leaving 9 bases between them. The CDR3 is 16 residues long. The CDR3 DNA sequence: TGCGCCAGCAGTGAGTCTCCAGGTAATAGCAATCAGCCCCAGCATTTT. This encodes CASSESPGNSNQPQHF.

This sequence joins TRBV18 and TRBJ2-2; 11 bases align to TRBD2. The CDR3 has 17 residues. CDR1 KGHSH and CDR2 LQKENI come from the germline V gene. With V trimmed by 2 bases and J by 4 bases, 6 bases remained unmatched. The CDR3 coding sequence is TGTGCCAGCTCACCAATCGGGACTAGCGGAACCACCGGGGAGCTGTTTTTT. This translates into CASSPIGTSGTTGELFF.